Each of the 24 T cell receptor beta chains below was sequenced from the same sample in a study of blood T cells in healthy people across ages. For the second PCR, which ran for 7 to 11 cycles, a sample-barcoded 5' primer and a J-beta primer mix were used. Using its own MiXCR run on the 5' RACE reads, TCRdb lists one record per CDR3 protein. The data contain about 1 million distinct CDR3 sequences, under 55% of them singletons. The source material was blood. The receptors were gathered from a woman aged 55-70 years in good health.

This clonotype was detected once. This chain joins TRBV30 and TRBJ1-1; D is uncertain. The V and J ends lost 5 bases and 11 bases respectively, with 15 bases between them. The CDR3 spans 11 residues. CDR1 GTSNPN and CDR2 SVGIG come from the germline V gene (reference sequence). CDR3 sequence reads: CAWVNSGAAFF. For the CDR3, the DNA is TGTGCCTGGGTTAACAGTGGAGCGGCTTTCTTT.

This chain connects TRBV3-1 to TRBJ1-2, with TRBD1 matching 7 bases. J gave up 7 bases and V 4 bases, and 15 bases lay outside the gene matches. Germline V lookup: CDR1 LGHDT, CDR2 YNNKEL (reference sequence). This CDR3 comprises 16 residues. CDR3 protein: CASSLGAGRQGGGYTF. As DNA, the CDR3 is TGTGCCAGCAGCCTCGGGGCTGGTAGGCAGGGGGGTGGCTACACCTTC.

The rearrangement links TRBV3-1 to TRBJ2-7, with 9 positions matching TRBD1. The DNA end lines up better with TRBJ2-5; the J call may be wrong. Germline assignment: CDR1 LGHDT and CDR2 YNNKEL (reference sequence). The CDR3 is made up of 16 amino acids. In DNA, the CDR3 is TGTGCCAGCAGCCAAGCGACCGGGACAGGGTCGCAGACCCAGTACTTC. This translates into CASSQATGTGSQTQYF.

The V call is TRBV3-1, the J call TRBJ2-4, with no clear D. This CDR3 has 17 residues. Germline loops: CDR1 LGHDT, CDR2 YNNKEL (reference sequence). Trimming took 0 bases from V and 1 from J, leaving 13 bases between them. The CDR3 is CASSQEGRVMAKNIQYF. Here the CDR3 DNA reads TGTGCCAGCAGCCAAGAGGGTCGGGTAATGGCCAAAAACATTCAGTACTTC.

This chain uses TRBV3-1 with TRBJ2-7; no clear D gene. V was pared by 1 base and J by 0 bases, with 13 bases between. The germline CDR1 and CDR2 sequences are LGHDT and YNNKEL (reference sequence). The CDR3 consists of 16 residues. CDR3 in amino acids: CASSQVDETSSYEQYF. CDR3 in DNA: TGTGCCAGCAGCCAAGTCGACGAAACCAGCTCCTACGAGCAGTACTTC.

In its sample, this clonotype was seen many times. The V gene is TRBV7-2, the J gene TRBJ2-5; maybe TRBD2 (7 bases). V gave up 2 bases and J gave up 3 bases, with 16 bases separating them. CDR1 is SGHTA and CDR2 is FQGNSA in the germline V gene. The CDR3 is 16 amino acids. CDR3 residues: CASSLRAGAGEETQYF. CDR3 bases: TGTGCCAGCAGCTTAAGGGCGGGAGCAGGGGAAGAGACCCAGTACTTC.

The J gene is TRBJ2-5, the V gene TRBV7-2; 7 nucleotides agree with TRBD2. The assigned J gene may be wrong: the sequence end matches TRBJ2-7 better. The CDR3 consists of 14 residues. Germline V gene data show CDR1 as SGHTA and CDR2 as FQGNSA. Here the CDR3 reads CASSRGTIGYEQYF. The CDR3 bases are TGTGCCAGCAGCCGTGGGACTATCGGTTACGAGCAGTACTTC.

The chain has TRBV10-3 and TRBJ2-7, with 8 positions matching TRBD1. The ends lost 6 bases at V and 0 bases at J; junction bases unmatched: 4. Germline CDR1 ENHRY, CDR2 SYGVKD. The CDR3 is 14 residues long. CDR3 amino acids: CAISLQGGSYEQYF. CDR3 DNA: TGTGCCATCAGCCTACAGGGGGGCTCCTACGAGCAGTACTTC.

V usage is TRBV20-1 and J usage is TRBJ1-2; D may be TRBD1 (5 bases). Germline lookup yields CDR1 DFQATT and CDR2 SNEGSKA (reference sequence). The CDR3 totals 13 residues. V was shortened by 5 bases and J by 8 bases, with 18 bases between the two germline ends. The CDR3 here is CSAAAGVSKGYTF. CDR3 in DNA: TGCAGTGCTGCCGCGGGGGTTAGCAAGGGCTACACCTTC.

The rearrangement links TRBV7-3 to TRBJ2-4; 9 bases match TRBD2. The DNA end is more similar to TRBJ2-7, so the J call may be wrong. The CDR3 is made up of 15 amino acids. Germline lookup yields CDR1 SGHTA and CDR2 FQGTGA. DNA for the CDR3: TGTGCCAGCAGCCGGCGGGGGGGACCCGTAGACGAGCAGTACTTC. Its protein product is CASSRRGGPVDEQYF.

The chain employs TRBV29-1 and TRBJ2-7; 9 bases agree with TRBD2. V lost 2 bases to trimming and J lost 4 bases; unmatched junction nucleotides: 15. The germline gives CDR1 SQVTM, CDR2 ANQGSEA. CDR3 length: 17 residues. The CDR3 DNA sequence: TGCAGCGTTGAAAGGATTATTGGGGGTACTAGCGGGTACGAGCAGTACTTC. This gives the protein CSVERIIGGTSGYEQYF.

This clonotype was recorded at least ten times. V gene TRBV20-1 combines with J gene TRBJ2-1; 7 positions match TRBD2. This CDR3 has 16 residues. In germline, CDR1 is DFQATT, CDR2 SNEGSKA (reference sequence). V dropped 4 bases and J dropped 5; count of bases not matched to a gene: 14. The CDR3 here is CSAIPLARESHNEQFF. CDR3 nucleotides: TGCAGTGCTATACCTCTCGCGCGGGAGTCTCACAATGAGCAGTTCTTC.

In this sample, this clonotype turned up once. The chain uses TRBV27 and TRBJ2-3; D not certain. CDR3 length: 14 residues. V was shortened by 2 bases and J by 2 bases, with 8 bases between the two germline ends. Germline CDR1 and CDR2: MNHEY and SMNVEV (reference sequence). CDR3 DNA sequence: TGTGCCAGCAGTTTAGTCAGGTACACAGATACGCAGTATTTT. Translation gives CASSLVRYTDTQYF.

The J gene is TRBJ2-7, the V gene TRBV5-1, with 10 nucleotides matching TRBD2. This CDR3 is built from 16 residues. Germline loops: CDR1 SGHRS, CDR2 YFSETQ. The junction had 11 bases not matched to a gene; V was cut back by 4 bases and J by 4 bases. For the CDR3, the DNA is TGCGCCAGCAGCCAACCTACTAGCGGGGTATCGTACGAGCAGTACTTC. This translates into CASSQPTSGVSYEQYF.

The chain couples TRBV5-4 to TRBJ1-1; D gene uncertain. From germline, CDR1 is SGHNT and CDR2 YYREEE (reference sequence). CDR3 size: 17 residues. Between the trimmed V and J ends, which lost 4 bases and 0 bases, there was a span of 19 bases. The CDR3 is CASSPIGSSTMNTEAFF. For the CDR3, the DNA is TGTGCCAGCAGCCCTATAGGTAGTTCCACCATGAACACTGAAGCTTTCTTT.

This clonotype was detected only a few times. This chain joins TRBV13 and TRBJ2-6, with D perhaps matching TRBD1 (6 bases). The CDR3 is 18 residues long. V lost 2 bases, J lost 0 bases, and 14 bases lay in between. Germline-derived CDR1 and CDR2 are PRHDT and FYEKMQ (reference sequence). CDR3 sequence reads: CASSLRQGRLSGANVLTF. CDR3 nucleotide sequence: TGTGCCAGCAGCTTAAGGCAGGGGCGCCTCTCTGGGGCCAACGTCCTGACTTTC.

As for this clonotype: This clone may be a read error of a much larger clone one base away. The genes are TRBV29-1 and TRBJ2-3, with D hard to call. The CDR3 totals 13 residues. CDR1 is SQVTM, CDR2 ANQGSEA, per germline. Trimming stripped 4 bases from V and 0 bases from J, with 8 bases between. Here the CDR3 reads CSVAQLSTDTQYF. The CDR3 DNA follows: TGCAGCGTTGCCCAGCTTAGCACAGATACGCAGTATTTT.

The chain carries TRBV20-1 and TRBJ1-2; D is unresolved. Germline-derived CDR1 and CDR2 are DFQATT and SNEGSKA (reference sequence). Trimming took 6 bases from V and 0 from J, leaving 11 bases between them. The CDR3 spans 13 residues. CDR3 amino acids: CSATAGPNYGYTF. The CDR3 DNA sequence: TGCAGTGCAACTGCCGGACCTAACTATGGCTACACCTTC.

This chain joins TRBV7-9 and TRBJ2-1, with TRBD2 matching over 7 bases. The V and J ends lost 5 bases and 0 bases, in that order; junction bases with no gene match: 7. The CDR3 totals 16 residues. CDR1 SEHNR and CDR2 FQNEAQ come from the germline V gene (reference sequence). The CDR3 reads CASSPHSGFSYNEQFF. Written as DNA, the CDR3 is TGTGCCAGCAGCCCCCATAGCGGGTTCTCCTACAATGAGCAGTTCTTC.

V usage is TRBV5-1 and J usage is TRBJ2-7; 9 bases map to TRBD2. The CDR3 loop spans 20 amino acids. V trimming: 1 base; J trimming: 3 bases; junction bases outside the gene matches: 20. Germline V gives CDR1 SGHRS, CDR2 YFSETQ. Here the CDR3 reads CASSLPSDINLAGANYEQYF. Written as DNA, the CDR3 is TGCGCCAGCAGCTTGCCGAGCGACATAAACTTAGCGGGAGCCAACTACGAGCAGTACTTC.

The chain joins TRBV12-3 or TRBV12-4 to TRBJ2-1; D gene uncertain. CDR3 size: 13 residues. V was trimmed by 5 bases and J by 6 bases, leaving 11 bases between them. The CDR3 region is CASSHHRSNEQFF. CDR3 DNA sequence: TGTGCCAGCAGTCACCATCGGTCCAATGAGCAGTTCTTC.

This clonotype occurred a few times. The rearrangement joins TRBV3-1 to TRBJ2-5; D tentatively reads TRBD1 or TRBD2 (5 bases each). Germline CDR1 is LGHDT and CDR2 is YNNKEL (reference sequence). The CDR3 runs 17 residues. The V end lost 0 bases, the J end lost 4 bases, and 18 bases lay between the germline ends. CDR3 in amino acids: CASSQEGLAASRETQYF. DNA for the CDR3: TGTGCCAGCAGCCAAGAGGGGCTAGCCGCCTCGCGAGAGACCCAGTACTTC.

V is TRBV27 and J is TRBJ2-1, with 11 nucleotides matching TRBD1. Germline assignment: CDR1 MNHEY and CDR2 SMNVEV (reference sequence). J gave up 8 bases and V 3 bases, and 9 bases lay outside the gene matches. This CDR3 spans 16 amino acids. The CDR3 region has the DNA TGTGCCAGCAGTTTGGAAACAGGGGACAGGGGGGATGAGCAGTTCTTC. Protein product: CASSLETGDRGDEQFF.

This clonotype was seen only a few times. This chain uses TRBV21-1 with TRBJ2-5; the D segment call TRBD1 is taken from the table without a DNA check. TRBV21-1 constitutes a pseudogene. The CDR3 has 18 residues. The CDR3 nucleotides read TGTGCCAGCAGCAAAAATTCTTGGGACAGGGGGAATCGAGAGACCCAGTACTTC. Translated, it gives CASSKNSWDRGNRETQYF.